Here is one T cell receptor (beta chain) with its context. Antigen unknown. The PCR had 60 Vbeta and 13 Jbeta primers. Using immunoSEQ multiplex PCR, the repertoire was profiled, and TCRdb retains in-frame clones only, with some absent. Counted here are around 150,000 clones, 65% to 70% occurring once; the ten biggest clones make up just under 4.5%. This sample was taken from a study of cytomegalovirus exposure and HLA in healthy donors. Findings and caveats of the study: According to the study, about 180 TCR beta chains were cytomegalovirus-associated.

V lost 4 bases and J lost 8, with 8 bases in between. There are 12 residues in the CDR3. In germline, CDR1 is SEHNR, CDR2 FQNEAQ (reference sequence). Unrecorded immune exposures were likely, despite nominal health at sampling. The clonotype was recovered from a woman in her late teens or twenties in good health and CMV-seropositive. The chain combines TRBV7-9 with TRBJ1-4, with no clear D. Material: PBMCs. Here the CDR3 reads CASSSYREKLFF. The CDR3 bases are TGTGCCAGCAGCTCCTACAGAGAAAAACTGTTTTTT.